What follows is one TCR beta chain and its context. A single count supports this clonotype. It has no known antigen specificity. Just one base apart from a much larger clone, this may be a read error. The method behind the library was RACE. Instrument used: NextSeq 500. During library preparation, unique molecular identifiers were attached to individual cDNA molecules so that TCRs could be counted in a quantitative, reproducible way. From each blood RNA sample, both TCR alpha and TCR beta chains were sequenced. The authors' pipeline ran thus. Samples had a median of roughly 91,000 TCRs, with a range from roughly 23,224 to 700,000. The Decombinator software suite was used to annotate the V, J and CDR3 of the TCR reads. For the PS versus PT1 abundance plots, all samples were subsampled to the same number of TCRs (28,000). Expanded TCRs were defined as absent before sensitization and observed at least eight times at the 2-week time point. The raw public reads went through TCRdb reprocessing: fastp at Q25, MiXCR clone calling, in-frame beta chains kept. For every CDR3 protein sequence, its rows merge into one entry that carries the most common genes and DNA. TCRdb's processing, not the authors' own work, is the source of the V and J calls. This sample holds a few hundred thousand distinct CDR3 sequences; 4.5% to 7% were observed only once. The leading ten clones occupy approximately 8.2% of the sample.

The CDR3 holds 14 amino acids from the cysteine to the phenylalanine. The DNA shown is the 42-base CDR3, in frame from base 1. Reading the germline V gene (reference sequence) gives CDR1 DFQATT and CDR2 SNEGSKA. This sample was included in a study of human T cells and chemical hapten exposure (dated by TCRdb to about 2021). About the full investigation: For sensitization, 2% DPC in acetone was applied to a roughly 2 cm by roughly 2 cm area of upper inner arm skin. Patch testing was done on the upper back using Finn chambers containing 0.01% DPC, and results were scored after 6 days according to International Contact Dermatitis Research Group standards. Libraries were combined into a pool for sequencing, and differences in TCR yield between samples came mainly from small differences in library volumes within the pool. Blood samples were taken from patients before sensitization (week 0) and then at 2, 6 and about 24 weeks after DPC sensitization. This study followed changes in the peripheral blood TCR repertoire in vivo during primary and secondary sensitization of alopecia patients to the hapten diphenylcyclopropenone (DPC). Most of the patients in the cohort were female, and the cohort covered alopecia areata with under or over 50% scalp involvement, alopecia totalis and alopecia universalis. Throughout the roughly 26-week study period, patients were also given weekly therapeutic DPC doses on the scalp. Nearly 30 alopecia patients provided blood for TCR sequencing at one to four time points (pre-sensitization, 2, 6 and 24 weeks). The study at large found these results: Repeated subsampling changed both the strength of the expansion versus patch-test correlation and the threshold at which the correlation became significant. Patch test score correlated positively with the number of PT1 expanded TCRs, reaching significance at thresholds 8, 16 and 32 but not at 4. Compared with pre-sensitization or healthy control sets, expanded TCRs formed significantly more large CDR3 similarity clusters, which is consistent with antigen-driven responses. The number of TCRs above 1 in 1000 frequency did not change with DPC sensitization; there was no evidence of global repertoire structure alterations. Alopecia, a presumed autoimmune disease, was present in all patients, so the immune response of the patients might differ from that of healthy individuals.

What this sample's time point label stands for: pre-sensitization, week 0. The meaning of the sample's treatment or condition label: therapeutic diphenylcyclopropenone sensitization with weekly scalp DPC. At every patch-test visit, the blood draw took place before the patch test was put on. Patients were considered eligible if aged 18 to 70, diagnosed with alopecia and deemed suitable for DPC therapy, and patients were excluded if pregnant. Total RNA was extracted from unfractionated whole blood that had been collected in Tempus Blood RNA tubes. Sequenced here: whole blood, sampled in connection with sensitization to the hapten diphenylcyclopropenone (DPC). The chain is encoded by TRBV20-1 joined to TRBJ2-2; the D gene identity is not certain. The TCR comes from a woman aged 18-29 years with alopecia areata. Some clones in this sample may be carry-over from other donors' samples. Here is the DNA: TGCAGTGCTAGAACAGCTACGAACACCAGGGAGCTGTTTTTT. It is translated as CSARTATNTRELFF.